Below, 28 T cell receptor beta chains from the same sample are listed, as sequenced in a study of breast tumors, draining lymph nodes, adjacent tissues. TCRdb called the multiplex PCR reads again in MiXCR, with one record for every CDR3 protein. The sample carries about 180,000 distinct CDR3 sequences, about 33% recorded once. Axillary draining lymph nodes of breast cancer patients supplied the node samples. The sample was axillary lymph node tissue. These receptor sequences come from a female donor with breast cancer. Some clones in this sample may be carry-over from other donors' samples.

At least ten counts were recorded for this clonotype. The chain joins TRBV2 to TRBJ2-2; D may be TRBD1 or TRBD2 (7 bases each). This CDR3 spans 16 amino acids. CDR1 and CDR2 from the germline V gene are SNHLY and FYNNEI. Trimming removed 4 bases at V and 3 bases at J, with 15 bases between. CDR3 loop: CASSATGEGYTGELFF. CDR3 DNA sequence: TGTGCCAGCAGTGCAACAGGGGAGGGTTACACCGGGGAGCTGTTTTTT. Supplemented by reference TRBV2 and TRBJ2-2, the full variable domain reads EPEVTQTPSHQVTQMGQEVILRCVPISNHLYFYWYRQILGQKVEFLVSFYNNEISEKSEIFDDQFSVERPDGSNFTLKIRSTKLEDSAMYFCASSATGEGYTGELFFGEGSRLTVL.

Of note for this clonotype: This may be a read error: a much more frequent sequence differs by one nucleotide. This sequence joins TRBV11-3 and TRBJ2-1, with 7 positions matching TRBD2. Germline CDR1 reads SGHNT; CDR2 reads YENEEA. The CDR3 covers 15 residues. As DNA, the CDR3 is TGTGCCAGCAGTTTAGGGAGGGGCGCGGACAATGAGCAGTTCTTC. Its translation is CASSLGRGADNEQFF.

This clonotype was recorded at least ten times. The rearrangement uses TRBV5-1 and TRBJ2-1, with D unresolved. This CDR3 is 14 amino acids long. Trimming pared 6 bases from V and 9 bases from J, leaving 19 bases between. Germline V gene lookup returns CDR1 SGHRS and CDR2 YFSETQ. The CDR3 DNA reads TGCGCCAGCAACTCATATTCGGGCCGCAGTGAGCAGTTCTTC. Amino acids: CASNSYSGRSEQFF.

This clonotype has ten or more counts. V and J are TRBV7-2 and TRBJ2-2; 15 bases map to TRBD2. This CDR3 comprises 16 residues. Trimming removed 5 bases from V and 9 bases from J; junction bases left unmatched: 7. Germline CDR1 SGHTA, CDR2 FQGNSA. The CDR3 coding sequence is TGTGCCAGCAGCCCTGGGGGGACTAGCGGGAGGCGGGAGCTGTTTTTT. Translated: CASSPGGTSGRRELFF. Supplemented by reference TRBV7-2 and TRBJ2-2, the full variable domain reads GAGVSQSPSNKVTEKGKDVELRCDPISGHTALYWYRQSLGQGLEFLIYFQGNSAPDKSGLPSDRFSAERTGGSVSTLTIQRTQQEDSAVYLCASSPGGTSGRRELFFGEGSRLTVL.

About this clonotype itself: It may be a read error: a sequence one base away is much more abundant. The V call is TRBV20-1, the J call TRBJ2-3; 9 nucleotides line up with TRBD2. This CDR3 contains 14 residues. Germline lookup yields CDR1 DFQATT and CDR2 SNEGSKA (reference sequence). Trimming took 1 base from V and 8 from J; bases not matched to a gene: 7. This CDR3 is CSARGRGGVATQYF. In DNA form, the CDR3 reads TGCAGTGCTAGAGGGCGGGGGGGAGTAGCTACGCAGTATTTT.

This clonotype has ten or more counts. The gene calls are TRBV7-2 and TRBJ2-2, with 9 positions matching TRBD2. Germline CDR1 is SGHTA and CDR2 is FQGNSA. There are 14 residues in the CDR3. The trim removed 6 bases at V and 1 base at J, leaving 0 bases unmatched. This CDR3 reads CASRLAGNTGELFF. The CDR3 nucleotides are TGTGCCAGCAGACTAGCGGGGAACACCGGGGAGCTGTTTTTT.

This chain uses TRBV6-5 with TRBJ2-1; 9 bases map to TRBD1. The CDR3 length is 19 residues. J lost 4 bases, V lost 0 bases, and 13 bases had no gene match. Germline-derived CDR1 and CDR2 are MNHEY and SVGAGI. CDR3 in DNA: TGTGCCAGCAGTTACTCGTCGGGACAGGGACTAACCGCGTACAATGAGCAGTTCTTC. Protein: CASSYSSGQGLTAYNEQFF.

As regards this clonotype: A much larger clone is a single base away; this may be a read error. The chain joins TRBV20-1 to TRBJ1-2; D ambiguous. The CDR3 has 13 residues. V shed 1 base and J shed 8 bases, with 14 bases lying between them. Germline V gene sequence: CDR1 DFQATT, CDR2 SNEGSKA (reference sequence). In DNA form, the CDR3 reads TGCAGTGCTAGAGGTAGGCGGATGGGGGGCTACACCTTC. Protein sequence: CSARGRRMGGYTF.

This clonotype came up many times. The rearrangement uses TRBV4-2 and TRBJ2-7, with 8 bases matching TRBD2. The CDR3 contains 16 residues. J lost 0 bases, V lost 3 bases, and 7 bases had no gene match. Germline-derived CDR1 and CDR2 are LGHNA and YNFKEQ. The CDR3 sequence is CASSHAKLAGSYEQYF. In DNA, the CDR3 is TGTGCCAGCAGCCACGCGAAGCTAGCGGGCTCCTACGAGCAGTACTTC.

This clonotype was seen many times. The chain links TRBV2 to TRBJ1-3; maybe TRBD1 (5 bases). CDR3 length: 13 amino acids. V lost 3 bases and J 9 bases, leaving 12 bases between the germline ends. The germline V gene encodes CDR1 SNHLY and CDR2 FYNNEI. The CDR3 sequence: CASSEGPISTIYF. The CDR3 nucleotides read TGTGCCAGCAGTGAGGGACCTATAAGCACCATATATTTT.

This clonotype was counted a few times. This sequence joins TRBV6-5 and TRBJ2-2, with unresolved D. Germline V gives CDR1 MNHEY, CDR2 SVGAGI. The CDR3 loop spans 13 amino acids. V lost 2 bases, J lost 5 bases, and 6 bases lay in between. CDR3 loop: CASSYPATGELFF. In DNA, the CDR3 is TGTGCCAGCAGTTACCCTGCGACCGGGGAGCTGTTTTTT.

The chain has TRBV20-1 and TRBJ1-4, with TRBD1 matching over 9 bases. The CDR3 has 13 residues. Per germline, CDR1 DFQATT and CDR2 SNEGSKA (reference sequence). J gave up 4 bases and V 6 bases, and 3 bases lay outside the gene matches. CDR3 DNA: TGCAGTGCCGGGACAGGGTTTAATGAAAAACTGTTTTTT. Translated, it gives CSAGTGFNEKLFF.

Note on this clonotype: A junction end diverges from the germline sequence, so it may reflect a read error. The genes are TRBV2 and TRBJ2-7; D possibly matches TRBD1 or TRBD2 (6 bases each). This CDR3 has 15 amino acids. Germline CDR1 SNHLY, CDR2 FYNNEI. CDR3 sequence (DNA): TGTGCCAGTTCCCCCTCAACGGGGGCACCCTACGAGCATACCTTC. It codes for CASSPSTGAPYEHTF.

At least ten counts were recorded for this clonotype. The V and J genes are TRBV5-5 and TRBJ2-7, with D tentatively TRBD2 (6 bases). The germline V gene has CDR1 SGHKS and CDR2 YYEKEE (reference sequence). The CDR3 contains 16 residues. Trimming cost V 6 bases and J 3 bases, with 22 bases left between them. This CDR3 is CASTLRGTPNYYEQYF. In DNA, the CDR3 is TGTGCCAGCACCTTACGAGGGACTCCCAACTACTACGAGCAGTACTTC.

This clonotype was seen more than once but under ten times. Possible read error: a much larger clone is one base away. The rearrangement joins TRBV7-9 to TRBJ1-4; TRBD1 matches 10 bases. The CDR3 is 15 amino acids. Germline loops: CDR1 SEHNR, CDR2 FQNEAQ (reference sequence). CDR3 sequence: CASSIRDRGGEKLLF. The CDR3 DNA reads TGTGCCAGCAGCATCCGGGACAGGGGAGGGGAAAAACTGCTTTTT. The whole variable domain, filled in from reference TRBV7-9 and TRBJ1-4, reads DTGVSQNPRHKITKRGQNVTFRCDPISEHNRLYWYRQTLGQGPEFLTYFQNEAQLEKSRLLSDRFSAERPKGSFSTLEIQRTEQGDSAMYLCASSIRDRGGEKLLFGSGTQLSVL.

This clonotype has only one observation. In this CDR3 the conserved last residue, phenylalanine or tryptophan, is missing, so a read error is likely. In DNA, the CDR3 is TGTGCCAGCACCTTACAGGGGGGCTCCTACGAGCAGTACTCC. The encoded protein is CASTLQGGSYEQYS. The chain links TRBV6-5 to TRBJ2-7, with 8 bases lining up with TRBD1. Germline V lookup: CDR1 MNHEY, CDR2 SVGAGI. CDR3 size: 14 residues. V lost 7 bases to trimming and J lost 0 bases; unmatched junction nucleotides: 5.

This clonotype came up many times. The V and J genes are TRBV13 and TRBJ2-7, with TRBD2 identical over 8 bases. This CDR3 is 13 amino acids long. Germline CDR1 is PRHDT and CDR2 is FYEKMQ (reference sequence). The V gene end was trimmed by 7 bases and the J gene end by 5 bases; junction bases not matched to a gene: 7. CDR3 in DNA: TGTGCCAGCAAGAGAGCGGGAGTCCACGAGCAGTACTTC. This translates into CASKRAGVHEQYF. Based on the CDR3 plus reference TRBV13 and TRBJ2-7, the full variable domain is AAGVIQSPRHLIKEKRETATLKCYPIPRHDTVYWYQQGPGQDPQFLISFYEKMQSDKGSIPDRFSAQQFSDYHSELNMSSLELGDSALYFCASKRAGVHEQYFGPGTRLTVT.

This clonotype was recorded at least ten times. The V gene is TRBV7-9, the J gene TRBJ2-2, with D unresolved. V was trimmed by 5 bases and J by 8 bases, leaving 6 bases between them. CDR1 SEHNR and CDR2 FQNEAQ come from the germline V gene (reference sequence). This CDR3 comprises 11 residues. As DNA, the CDR3 is TGTGCCAGCAGCCCCTCTGGGGAGCTGTTTTTT. Amino acids: CASSPSGELFF.

A few counts support this clonotype. This may be a read error, as it is one base from a much larger clone. This sequence joins TRBV12-3 or TRBV12-4 and TRBJ2-1; 8 bases are shared with TRBD1. Losses at the gene ends were 8 bases for V and 5 bases for J; bases not matched to a gene: 2. This CDR3 region has 12 residues. The CDR3 is CASAGGHNEQFF. The CDR3 DNA is TGTGCCAGCGCAGGGGGCCACAATGAGCAGTTCTTC.

The CDR3 DNA reads as TGTGCCAGCAGTACGACGAACAGTGAGCAGTTCTTC. Translating it yields CASSTTNSEQFF. This sequence joins TRBV11-3 and TRBJ2-1; D gene ambiguous. The CDR3 length is 12 residues. The V gene lost 6 bases and the J gene lost 9 bases, with 12 bases spanning the gap. Germline V gene lookup returns CDR1 SGHNT and CDR2 YENEEA.

The genes are TRBV7-3 and TRBJ1-6; TRBD1 is a possible D gene (5 bases). V lost 3 bases and J lost 0, with 18 bases in between. CDR3 length: 19 amino acids. Germline V gene sequence: CDR1 SGHTA, CDR2 FQGTGA. CDR3 protein: CASSFQAGRLSSYNSPLHF. In DNA, the CDR3 is TGTGCCAGCAGCTTCCAAGCGGGACGGCTAAGCTCCTATAATTCACCCCTCCACTTT.

Concerning this clonotype itself: One junction end does not reproduce the germline sequence, and a read error may be involved. The chain joins TRBV20-1 to TRBJ1-6, with D possibly matching TRBD1 (6 bases). Germline lookup yields CDR1 DFQATT and CDR2 SNEGSKA (reference sequence). This CDR3 is 17 amino acids long. The CDR3: CSARDLSGAPYNSPLHF. The DNA for the CDR3 is TGCAGTGCCAGAGATTTGTCAGGGGCGCCCTATAATTCACCCCTCCACTTT.

Of note for this clonotype: A read error may explain this, as a much larger clone is one base away. The chain recombines TRBV6-1 with TRBJ1-3, with a tentative D call TRBD1 (6 bases). The CDR3 spans 14 residues. The V and J ends lost 4 bases and 2 bases respectively, with 9 bases between them. CDR1 and CDR2 (germline): MNHNS, SASEGT. The CDR3 DNA sequence: TGTGCCAGCAGTGTCGGGGGCCCTGGAAACACCATATATTTT. Protein: CASSVGGPGNTIYF.

This rearrangement joins TRBV3-1 to TRBJ2-1, with a possible D match to TRBD2 (6 bases). In germline, CDR1 is LGHDT, CDR2 YNNKEL (reference sequence). V was trimmed by 1 base and J by 6 bases, leaving 13 bases between them. This CDR3 contains 15 residues. The CDR3 loop reads CASSQGGIGTNEQFF. The CDR3 DNA follows: TGTGCCAGCAGCCAAGGCGGGATTGGGACCAATGAGCAGTTCTTC.

As concerns this clonotype: Compared with germline, one end of the junction differs, possibly owing to a read error. The V gene is TRBV5-4, the J gene TRBJ2-3; 7 bases align to TRBD2. This CDR3 region has 16 residues. CDR1 and CDR2 (germline): SGHNT, YYREEE (reference sequence). In DNA form, the CDR3 reads TGTGCCAGCGGCTTGGGGGGGGGGAGGAGCACAGATACGCAGTATTTT. Its translation: CASGLGGGRSTDTQYF.

This clonotype occurred a few times. The chain joins TRBV20-1 to TRBJ1-1, with TRBD1 identical over 8 bases. Germline V gene sequence: CDR1 DFQATT, CDR2 SNEGSKA (reference sequence). The CDR3 has 14 amino acids. After removal of 3 bases from V and 4 bases from J, the junction contained 7 bases not matched to a gene. The CDR3, as DNA: TGCAGTGCTAGTTCAGGGGGCAGGAGCACTGAAGCTTTCTTT. This gives the protein CSASSGGRSTEAFF.

This chain's CDR3 is CASSLGSGRANVLTF. The CDR3 DNA reads TGTGCCAGCAGCTTGGGAAGCGGGAGGGCCAACGTCCTGACTTTC. The rearrangement links TRBV7-9 to TRBJ2-6; TRBD2 matches at 7 bases. Germline CDR1 SEHNR, CDR2 FQNEAQ (reference sequence). The CDR3 loop spans 15 amino acids. V lost 3 bases and J lost 5; bases outside the gene matches: 4.

The chain joins TRBV6-5 to TRBJ2-5, with 10 bases aligning to TRBD2. J was trimmed by 6 bases and V by 5 bases; bases with no gene match: 6. Germline V lookup: CDR1 MNHEY, CDR2 SVGAGI. CDR3 size: 14 residues. CDR3 sequence: CASSEGLAAKTQYF. The CDR3 DNA reads TGTGCCAGCAGTGAAGGACTAGCGGCAAAGACCCAGTACTTC.